Here is one T cell receptor beta chain with its context. Its antigen is undetermined. These data belong to a study of T cell responses to AZD1222 COVID-19 vaccine. Study results and caveats: Among vaccine-associated CD4 TCRs, coverage spanned spike, with dominance at 160-218 and 743-854. Repertoire collection took place solely once the T cell response had peaked.

With 5 bases clipped from V and 1 base from J, the junction kept 7 bases outside the gene matches. CDR1 is SGHVS, CDR2 FNYEAQ, per germline. The CDR3 is 18 amino acids. TCRdb keeps only in-frame clones here, not all; method: immunoSEQ multiplex PCR. The data hold around 80,000 clones, with under 95% observed a single time. The chain has TRBV7-6 and TRBJ2-5; 16 bases are shared with TRBD2. Sample: peripheral blood, taken 28 days after the second AZD1222 dose. The TCR was taken from an adult who received the AZD1222 COVID-19 vaccine. CDR3 nucleotides: TGTGCCAGCAGCCGGGGACTAGCGGGAGGGCCCGCCCAAGAGACCCAGTACTTC. Its translation: CASSRGLAGGPAQETQYF.